One and the same sample provided the 10 T cell receptor beta chains below, sequenced in a study of T cells in Graves' hyperthyroidism and ophthalmopathy. Amplified TCR beta CDR3 regions derived from RNA transcripts. HTBI primers were used for first-round RT-PCR of the TCR CDR3. MiXCR, run by TCRdb on the multiplex PCR reads, gives a single entry per CDR3 protein. The sample lists over 500,000 distinct CDR3 sequences; approximately 48% were seen once. Sequencing input: peripheral blood or thyroid tissue (not recorded which). The receptors stem from an adult woman with Graves' disease, either hyperthyroidism or ophthalmopathy (not recorded which).

The rearrangement joins TRBV5-1 to TRBJ1-2; D not certain. Per the germline V gene, CDR1 is SGHRS and CDR2 is YFSETQ. The CDR3 contains 14 residues. Trimming took off 7 bases at V and 2 bases at J, with 15 bases between the two ends. The chain's CDR3 is CASRSRGMNYGYTF. CDR3 coding DNA: TGCGCCAGCCGTTCCCGCGGAATGAACTATGGCTACACCTTC.

The chain uses TRBV2 and TRBJ1-1; 8 bases line up with TRBD1. Trimming removed 6 bases from V and 7 bases from J; junction bases left unmatched: 4. The V gene's germline CDR1 is SNHLY and CDR2 FYNNEI. CDR3 length: 12 amino acids. The CDR3 protein is CASRGTGREAFF. The CDR3 DNA is TGTGCCAGCAGAGGGACAGGCCGTGAAGCTTTCTTT.

V is TRBV6-7 and J is TRBJ2-5, with a tentative D call TRBD1 (6 bases). TRBV6-7 is an open reading frame whose function is uncertain. Trimming removed 8 bases at V and 4 bases at J, with 8 bases between. The CDR3 runs to 11 residues. This CDR3 is CASLQGETQYF. In DNA, the CDR3 is TGTGCCAGCTTACAGGGAGAGACCCAGTACTTC.

The chain links TRBV29-1 to TRBJ2-7; D gene unclear. The CDR3 totals 14 residues. The V and J ends lost 0 bases and 3 bases respectively, with 12 bases between them. Germline V gene lookup returns CDR1 SQVTM and CDR2 ANQGSEA. The CDR3 sequence: CSVEDELGGYEQYF. The CDR3 nucleotides read TGCAGCGTTGAAGACGAGCTAGGCGGCTACGAGCAGTACTTC.

The chain employs TRBV20-1 and TRBJ2-3, with 8 bases that match TRBD1. CDR3 length: 13 residues. CDR1 and CDR2 (germline): DFQATT, SNEGSKA (reference sequence). Trimming at V came to 5 bases and at J to 4 bases, leaving 5 bases not matched to a gene. The CDR3 protein is CSAPDREADTQYF. In DNA form, the CDR3 reads TGCAGTGCTCCGGACAGGGAGGCAGATACGCAGTATTTT.

This clonotype showed up many times. The gene calls are TRBV29-1 and TRBJ2-5; D is unclear. Per germline, CDR1 SQVTM and CDR2 ANQGSEA. The CDR3 is made up of 14 amino acids. Between the trimmed V and J ends, which lost 2 bases and 1 base, there was a span of 11 bases. For the CDR3, the DNA is TGCAGCGTTGAACTTCTCACTTTCCAAGAGACCCAGTACTTC. Amino acids: CSVELLTFQETQYF. The full variable domain, completed using reference TRBV29-1 and TRBJ2-5, is SAVISQKPSRDICQRGTSLTIQCQVDSQVTMMFWYRQQPGQSLTLIATANQGSEATYESGFVIDKFPISRPNLTFSTLTVSNMSPEDSSIYLCSVELLTFQETQYFGPGTRLLVL.

V is TRBV29-1 and J is TRBJ2-6, with 7 bases fitting TRBD1. The trim removed 7 bases at V and 0 bases at J, leaving 3 bases unmatched. Germline CDR1 SQVTM, CDR2 ANQGSEA. The CDR3 is 14 residues long. As DNA, the CDR3 is TGCAGCGCACAGGGGAACTCTGGGGCCAACGTCCTGACTTTC. Translation: CSAQGNSGANVLTF.

This clonotype was counted between two and nine times. The V gene is TRBV2, the J gene TRBJ1-2, with TRBD1 matching 10 bases. Germline trimming cut 5 bases from V and 4 bases from J; bases unmatched to any gene: 16. The CDR3 is made up of 18 amino acids. CDR1 and CDR2 from the germline V gene are SNHLY and FYNNEI. The CDR3 reads CASSFSTGGPPMGYGYTF. CDR3 coding DNA: TGTGCCAGCAGTTTCTCGACAGGGGGCCCCCCTATGGGCTATGGCTACACCTTC.

This clonotype was counted ten times or more. The chain joins TRBV10-2 to TRBJ1-5; D gene ambiguous. This CDR3 has 16 residues. Germline V gene sequence: CDR1 WSHSY, CDR2 SAAADI. Trimming stripped 5 bases from V and 1 base from J, with 15 bases between. The CDR3: CASSRGLGASNQPQHF. CDR3 bases: TGCGCCAGCAGTCGAGGGTTGGGTGCAAGCAATCAGCCCCAGCATTTT.

The chain carries TRBV7-9 and TRBJ2-7, with unresolved D. CDR1 is SEHNR, CDR2 FQNEAQ, per germline (reference sequence). The V end was cut by 7 bases, the J end by 3 bases, with 19 bases between. CDR3 length: 15 residues. The CDR3 coding sequence is TGTGCCAGCACTCCCGGCTATGCCCCTAACTACGAGCAGTACTTC. Translating it yields CASTPGYAPNYEQYF.